The TCR beta chain described here comes from a study of blood T cell repertoires in COVID-19. This CDR3 has 15 residues. CDR1 is SGHAT, CDR2 FQNNGV, per germline. Deletions cut 7 bases from V and 6 bases from J, with 19 bases between. The repertoire was sequenced with immunoSEQ multiplex PCR; TCRdb's copy has only in-frame clones and lacks some. The sample holds approximately 80,000 clones; around 82% are singletons and the top ten take under 3.5%. Sequenced: peripheral blood. This chain links TRBV11-2 with TRBJ2-1; D is ambiguous. This receptor was obtained from an elderly woman with COVID-19, enrolled during active disease. The CDR3 loop is CASNERVKVANEQFF. CDR3 nucleotides: TGTGCCAGCAATGAACGGGTGAAGGTAGCCAATGAGCAGTTCTTC.